A single TCR beta chain is shown here with its context. Its antigen is not identified. This specimen comes from a study of CD8 T cells in ankylosing spondylitis. Study findings and constraints: The study identified a TCR beta motif of 7 or 8 highly homologous variants that appeared characteristic of ankylosing spondylitis blood. Relatively rare in peripheral blood, disease-linked clones were also CD8+.

Generation of TCR beta libraries employed quantitative 5'-RACE incorporating molecular barcodes. TCRdb fed the 5' RACE reads into MiXCR, producing one record per CDR3 protein. The repertoire has some 800,000 distinct CDR3 sequences, 10% to 15% of them found once; the top ten carry under 0.6%. Trimming took 1 base from V and 2 from J, leaving 10 bases between them. The CDR3 contains 14 residues. Germline values: CDR1 SGHRS, CDR2 YFSETQ. Sequenced input: blood, either unsorted or a sorted T cell fraction (not recorded which). This clonotype was sampled from a male donor with ankylosing spondylitis. This chain links TRBV5-1 with TRBJ2-7; D unclear. The CDR3 DNA reads as TGCGCCAGCAGCTTGAAGACCGAGGCCTACGAGCAGTACTTC. Its protein product is CASSLKTEAYEQYF.